One and the same sample provided the 15 T cell receptor beta chains below, sequenced in a study of T cells in Graves' hyperthyroidism and ophthalmopathy. Regions amplified from RNA transcripts were the TCR beta CDR3 regions. First-round RT-PCR with HTBI primers amplified the TCR CDR3 region. TCRdb reanalysed the multiplex PCR reads using MiXCR and keeps one entry per CDR3 protein. The sample lists 600,000 to 800,000 distinct CDR3 sequences, just over 35% occurring once. The sequenced sample was blood. The receptors here all came from a woman aged 40 to 49 with Graves' hyperthyroidism.

This chain uses TRBV6-2 or TRBV6-3 with TRBJ1-4; tentatively, D is TRBD1 (5 bases). Germline CDR1 MNHEY, CDR2 SVGEGT. The CDR3 is 15 amino acids. V was pared by 0 bases and J by 3 bases, with 8 bases between. Here the CDR3 reads CASSYSGVPNEKLFF. The CDR3 DNA follows: TGTGCCAGCAGTTACTCGGGGGTCCCTAATGAAAAACTGTTTTTT.

This clonotype was counted a few times. V is TRBV12-3 or TRBV12-4 and J is TRBJ1-5; 7 nucleotides align to TRBD1. The CDR3 covers 14 residues. V lost 5 bases, J lost 6 bases, and 7 bases stayed unmatched. In nucleotides, the CDR3 is TGTGCCAGCAGTAAACAGGGGCAGGGTCAGCCCCAGCATTTT. As protein: CASSKQGQGQPQHF.

This chain connects TRBV12-3 or TRBV12-4 to TRBJ1-2; 8 bases align to TRBD1. The junction had 18 bases not matched to a gene; V was cut back by 8 bases and J by 4 bases. The CDR3 is 17 amino acids. CDR3 sequence reads: CASALSWGRTGPYGYTF. The CDR3 DNA sequence: TGTGCCAGCGCTCTCAGCTGGGGTCGGACAGGGCCCTATGGCTACACCTTC.

This clonotype was recorded at least ten times. The chain carries TRBV12-3 or TRBV12-4 and TRBJ2-7, with TRBD2 identical over 7 bases. This CDR3 spans 11 amino acids. J was trimmed by 7 bases and V by 6 bases; bases with no gene match: 3. The CDR3, as DNA: TGTGCCAGCAGCTTGCGGGGGGAGCAGTACTTC. Translating gives CASSLRGEQYF.

The CDR3 sequence: CASSKRGVVNSPLHF. CDR3 nucleotide sequence: TGTGCCAGCAGCAAAAGGGGGGTGGTGAATTCACCCCTCCACTTT. The gene calls are TRBV7-9 and TRBJ1-6; possibly TRBD1 for D (6 bases). This CDR3 is built from 15 residues. V was shortened by 5 bases and J by 7 bases, with 15 bases between the two germline ends. In germline, CDR1 is SEHNR, CDR2 FQNEAQ (reference sequence).

This rearrangement joins TRBV7-2 to TRBJ2-1; 14 positions match TRBD2. CDR3 length: 15 residues. With V trimmed by 4 bases and J by 12 bases, 8 bases remained unmatched. The V gene's germline CDR1 is SGHTA and CDR2 FQGNSA. CDR3 residues: CASSSGGTSGGMQFF. In DNA, the CDR3 is TGTGCCAGCAGCTCTGGCGGGACTAGCGGGGGTATGCAGTTCTTC.

This clonotype occurred many times. The chain joins TRBV10-1 to TRBJ1-5; D is uncertain. This CDR3 contains 13 residues. V lost 1 base and J lost 6, with 7 bases in between. Germline CDR1 WNHNN, CDR2 SYGVQD (reference sequence). CDR3 protein: CASSEWTGQPQHF. CDR3 sequence (DNA): TGCGCCAGCAGTGAGTGGACTGGTCAGCCCCAGCATTTT.

Regarding this clonotype: One end of the junction varies from germline; a read error may be responsible. This rearrangement joins TRBV5-6 to TRBJ1-5; D not resolved. The CDR3 has 17 residues. The V gene's germline CDR1 is SGHDT and CDR2 YYEEEE. As DNA, the CDR3 is TGTGCCATCAGCTTGTCGGAGGGCGCCTATAGCAATCAGCCCCAGCATTTT. The encoded protein is CAISLSEGAYSNQPQHF.

The J gene is TRBJ2-2, the V gene TRBV7-9, with TRBD1 as a possible D gene (6 bases). Germline V lookup: CDR1 SEHNR, CDR2 FQNEAQ (reference sequence). CDR3 length equals 18 residues. Trimming cost V 5 bases and J 9 bases, with 28 bases left between them. The DNA for the CDR3 is TGTGCCAGCAGCCCGAGGGGGATTGGCTTCTCCTGGCCCAGGGAGCTGTTTTTT. Its protein product is CASSPRGIGFSWPRELFF.

This clonotype was counted a few times. This rearrangement joins TRBV9 to TRBJ1-1, with TRBD1 matching 7 bases. Germline V gives CDR1 SGDLS, CDR2 YYNGEE. Unmatched junction bases numbered 9, after V lost 6 bases and J lost 4 bases. This CDR3 is built from 14 residues. CDR3 coding DNA: TGTGCCAGCACCGCTGAGACAGGGTTCACTGAAGCTTTCTTT. Protein: CASTAETGFTEAFF.

V gene TRBV20-1 combines with J gene TRBJ1-1, with a possible D match to TRBD1 (6 bases). The CDR3 extends over 13 amino acids. The germline V gene has CDR1 DFQATT and CDR2 SNEGSKA (reference sequence). Trimming stripped 6 bases from V and 6 bases from J, with 17 bases between. Here the CDR3 reads CSAPTQGTSEAFF. Here the CDR3 DNA reads TGCAGTGCCCCGACACAGGGTACTTCTGAAGCTTTCTTT.

This clonotype has a count of ten or more. V usage is TRBV15 and J usage is TRBJ2-5, with 8 bases identical to TRBD1. The CDR3 runs to 16 residues. With 0 bases clipped from V and 5 bases from J, the junction kept 8 bases outside the gene matches. Germline V CDR1 and CDR2: LNHNV, YYDKDF (reference sequence). The CDR3 sequence is CATSRDPQGAAETQYF. In nucleotides, the CDR3 is TGTGCCACCAGCAGAGATCCCCAGGGGGCAGCGGAGACCCAGTACTTC.

The chain couples TRBV5-8 to TRBJ1-1, with a weak D call TRBD1 (6 bases). The CDR3 sequence is 14 residues long. Trimming took off 2 bases at V and 3 bases at J, with 11 bases between the two ends. Germline V CDR1 and CDR2: SGHTS, YDEGEE. The CDR3 region is CASSFSTGYTEAFF. Written as DNA, the CDR3 is TGTGCCAGCAGCTTTAGTACAGGGTACACTGAAGCTTTCTTT.

This clonotype was seen repeatedly, ten times or more. The chain has TRBV24-1 and TRBJ2-5; tentative D call: TRBD2 (7 bases). The ends were cut back, 4 bases at V and 3 bases at J, with 17 bases in the middle. CDR1 KGHDR and CDR2 SFDVKD come from the germline V gene. This CDR3 contains 16 residues. CDR3 in DNA: TGTGCCACCAGTGACCCCTCCAGGGGAGGGAAAGAGACCCAGTACTTC. Its protein product is CATSDPSRGGKETQYF.

This clonotype was recorded once. The chain carries TRBV10-3 and TRBJ1-6, with 8 bases lining up with TRBD1. The ends lost 10 bases at V and 9 bases at J; junction bases unmatched: 8. The CDR3 extends over 13 amino acids. Germline V gene lookup returns CDR1 ENHRY and CDR2 SYGVKD. In DNA, the CDR3 is TGTGCCACTACGGACAGGGTGGGTTCACCCCTCCACTTT. Its translation is CATTDRVGSPLHF.